These 26 T cell receptor beta chains came from one sample sequenced in a study of CD8+ T cells in alopecia areata. RNA, once extracted, was reverse transcribed into cDNA for use as the sequencing template. The repertoire was sequenced with immunoSEQ multiplex PCR; TCRdb's copy has only in-frame clones and lacks some. The sample yields around 190,000 clones, over 55% seen once. Documented treatment: oral pan-JAK inhibitor, 5-10 mg twice daily. The material was CD4+ T cells sorted from blood, obtained at week 24, from a patient treated with tofacitinib. The receptors were gathered from a human donor with alopecia areata.

This chain joins TRBV28 and TRBJ1-5; D gene ambiguous. The CDR3 totals 15 residues. Germline assignment: CDR1 MDHEN and CDR2 SYDVKM. V lost 7 bases, J lost 0 bases, and 13 bases lay in between. The CDR3 reads CASTPRTYSNQPQHF. CDR3 DNA sequence: TGTGCCAGCACTCCCCGAACTTATAGCAATCAGCCCCAGCATTTT.

V is TRBV7-6 and J is TRBJ2-5; D is unclear. This CDR3 has 13 amino acids. V shed 4 bases and J shed 5 bases, with 11 bases lying between them. Germline V gene data show CDR1 as SGHVS and CDR2 as FNYEAQ. The CDR3 region has the DNA TGTGCCAGCAGCTCTAGTGGCTTTGAGACCCAGTACTTC. Translation gives CASSSSGFETQYF.

V is TRBV5-1 and J is TRBJ2-3; TRBD1 is a possible D gene (5 bases). Per germline, CDR1 SGHRS and CDR2 YFSETQ. With 0 bases removed from V and 0 bases from J, the gap between germline ends came to 11 bases. This CDR3 is built from 16 residues. The CDR3 bases are TGCGCCAGCAGCTTGGGGCTCAGGGATAGCACAGATACGCAGTATTTT. Residues: CASSLGLRDSTDTQYF.

The chain carries TRBV5-1 and TRBJ2-6; D is unresolved. With 4 bases removed from V and 0 bases from J, the gap between germline ends came to 5 bases. The CDR3 runs to 14 residues. Germline V gene lookup returns CDR1 SGHRS and CDR2 YFSETQ. In nucleotides, the CDR3 is TGCGCCAGCAGCCCACTCTCTGGGGCCAACGTCCTGACTTTC. This gives the protein CASSPLSGANVLTF.

This clone was found a few times. The chain employs TRBV6-1 and TRBJ1-6, with D tentatively TRBD1 (5 bases). The CDR3 runs to 13 residues. The germline V gene encodes CDR1 MNHNS and CDR2 SASEGT. V lost 7 bases, J lost 7 bases, and 11 bases lay in between. This chain's CDR3 is CASNRDPNSPLHF. The CDR3 region has the DNA TGTGCCAGCAATCGGGACCCCAATTCACCCCTCCACTTT.

This clone was detected ten times or more. Other DNA sequences in this specimen translate into the identical CDR3. The rearrangement joins TRBV4-3 to TRBJ1-1; D is ambiguous. The V end lost 1 base, the J end lost 4 bases, and 10 bases lay between the germline ends. CDR1 and CDR2 (germline): LGHNA, YSLEER. The CDR3 totals 14 residues. The CDR3 sequence is CASSQGHRATEAFF. The CDR3, as DNA: TGCGCCAGCAGCCAAGGACACCGAGCCACTGAAGCTTTCTTT.

The chain employs TRBV7-9 and TRBJ2-2, with 7 bases lining up with TRBD2. CDR3 length: 15 residues. CDR1 and CDR2 (germline): SEHNR, FQNEAQ (reference sequence). Losses at the gene ends were 5 bases for V and 6 bases for J; bases not matched to a gene: 9. The CDR3 DNA is TGTGCCAGCAGCACCCAGAGCGGGGAGGCCGGGGAGCTGTTTTTT. Its translation: CASSTQSGEAGELFF.

This rearrangement joins TRBV28 to TRBJ2-3; 9 positions agree with TRBD2. This CDR3 region has 15 residues. The germline gives CDR1 MDHEN, CDR2 SYDVKM. The ends lost 5 bases at V and 4 bases at J; junction bases unmatched: 7. Written as DNA, the CDR3 is TGTGCCAGCAGTCCCGGACTAGCGCCGGCAGATACGCAGTATTTT. Protein: CASSPGLAPADTQYF.

This chain connects TRBV18 to TRBJ1-2; D might be TRBD1 (5 bases). The V gene lost 4 bases and the J gene lost 2 bases, with 11 bases spanning the gap. CDR1 and CDR2 (germline): KGHSH, LQKENI. This CDR3 has 14 amino acids. The CDR3 reads CASSRNEGNYGYTF. For the CDR3, the DNA is TGTGCCAGCTCACGAAACGAGGGGAACTATGGCTACACCTTC.

CDR3 loop: CASSQAGMTSGDSDEQFF. In DNA, the CDR3 is TGCGCCAGCAGCCAAGCCGGGATGACTAGCGGGGATTCCGATGAGCAGTTCTTC. This chain joins TRBV4-3 and TRBJ2-1; 11 nucleotides agree with TRBD2. J gave up 8 bases and V 1 base, and 13 bases lay outside the gene matches. The CDR3 is 18 amino acids. Germline V gene lookup returns CDR1 LGHNA and CDR2 YSLEER.

This chain joins TRBV5-4 and TRBJ2-2; 14 bases agree with TRBD2. Germline CDR1 is SGHNT and CDR2 is YYREEE (reference sequence). J gave up 4 bases and V 4 bases, and 6 bases lay outside the gene matches. The CDR3 covers 17 residues. The CDR3 here is CASSPGLAGGPTGELFF. The CDR3 coding sequence is TGTGCCAGCAGCCCCGGACTAGCGGGGGGACCCACCGGGGAGCTGTTTTTT. Full variable domain (missing parts from reference TRBV5-4 and TRBJ2-2): ETGVTQSPTHLIKTRGQQVTLRCSSQSGHNTVSWYQQALGQGPQFIFQYYREEENGRGNFPPRFSGLQFPNYSSELNVNALELDDSALYLCASSPGLAGGPTGELFFGEGSRLTVL.

The rearrangement links TRBV25-1 to TRBJ1-2; D is ambiguous. The CDR3 has 14 residues. The ends were cut back, 3 bases at V and 4 bases at J, with 12 bases in the middle. CDR1 and CDR2 (germline): MGHDK, SYGVNS. CDR3 sequence reads: CASSEAGKVYGYTF. The CDR3 DNA follows: TGTGCCAGCAGTGAGGCAGGCAAAGTCTATGGCTACACCTTC.

V and J are TRBV9 and TRBJ1-2, with D perhaps matching TRBD1 (6 bases). Germline V CDR1 and CDR2: SGDLS, YYNGEE. The V gene lost 3 bases and the J gene lost 12 bases, with 18 bases spanning the gap. This CDR3 has 13 residues. DNA of the CDR3: TGTGCCAGCAGCGCTCGGACCGCAGGGGCCCACACCTTC. Translation: CASSARTAGAHTF.

This chain joins TRBV14 and TRBJ2-3; weak D call: TRBD2 (5 bases). Trimming took 0 bases from V and 1 from J, leaving 8 bases between them. CDR1 and CDR2 (germline): SGHDN, FVKESK. This CDR3 has 15 residues. CDR3 sequence (DNA): TGTGCCAGCAGCCAAGATGGACTTCGCACAGATACGCAGTATTTT. It translates to CASSQDGLRTDTQYF.

This clone has just one count. This chain uses TRBV5-1 with TRBJ2-7; tentatively, D is TRBD2 (6 bases). Germline assignment: CDR1 SGHRS and CDR2 YFSETQ. This CDR3 contains 12 residues. Trimming left V 5 bases short and J 7 bases short, with 13 bases between. Written as DNA, the CDR3 is TGCGCCAGCAGTCCAGGAGGGAATGAGCAGTACTTC. Its protein product is CASSPGGNEQYF.

The chain uses TRBV25-1 and TRBJ1-2; D is uncertain. V gave up 6 bases and J gave up 5 bases, with 10 bases separating them. The CDR3 totals 12 residues. Germline V gene data show CDR1 as MGHDK and CDR2 as SYGVNS. CDR3 amino acids: CASRAGAYGYTF. As DNA, the CDR3 is TGTGCCAGCAGAGCAGGAGCGTATGGCTACACCTTC.

The V call is TRBV4-1, the J call TRBJ2-7, with 9 bases that match TRBD1. The CDR3 is 15 amino acids. Germline V lookup: CDR1 MGHRA, CDR2 YSYEKL. The ends lost 4 bases at V and 5 bases at J; junction bases unmatched: 9. CDR3 bases: TGCGCCAGCAGCCGGCCGGGACAGGGAAGGAACGAGCAGTACTTC. This codes for CASSRPGQGRNEQYF.

V usage is TRBV29-1 and J usage is TRBJ1-2; D is unclear. The CDR3 totals 12 residues. Germline assignment: CDR1 SQVTM and CDR2 ANQGSEA. V was shortened by 3 bases and J by 5 bases, with 10 bases between the two germline ends. The CDR3 region is CSVERLEYGYTF. CDR3 DNA sequence: TGCAGCGTTGAGAGGTTGGAGTATGGCTACACCTTC.

This clone has only a few counts. The CDR3 DNA sequence: TGTGCCAGCAGCACGGGACAGGGGGTCAATGAGCAGTTCTTC. It yields the protein CASSTGQGVNEQFF. The chain has TRBV11-2 and TRBJ2-1; 11 nucleotides align to TRBD1. The germline CDR1 and CDR2 sequences are SGHAT and FQNNGV. The trim removed 5 bases at V and 6 bases at J, leaving 3 bases unmatched. CDR3 length equals 14 residues.

The J gene is TRBJ2-2, the V gene TRBV9; 8 nucleotides line up with TRBD1. This CDR3 has 16 amino acids. Germline V CDR1 and CDR2: SGDLS, YYNGEE. Unmatched junction bases numbered 8, after V lost 4 bases and J lost 3 bases. The DNA of the CDR3 is TGTGCCAGCAGCCCGTCCGGACAGGGCGACACCGGGGAGCTGTTTTTT. Amino acid sequence: CASSPSGQGDTGELFF.

The chain is built from TRBV7-8 and TRBJ1-5; D is uncertain. The germline V and J ends were trimmed by 3 bases and 4 bases, with 10 bases remaining between them. CDR1 and CDR2 from the germline V gene are SGHVS and FQNEAQ. CDR3 length equals 14 residues. Written as DNA, the CDR3 is TGTGCCAGCAGCTTCCGATCTGGGAATCAGCCCCAGCATTTT. Translating gives CASSFRSGNQPQHF.

In this sample, this clone turned up a few times. This chain links TRBV11-2 with TRBJ2-5; D call uncertain. CDR1 is SGHAT and CDR2 is FQNNGV in the germline V gene. The V end was cut by 5 bases, the J end by 3 bases, with 4 bases between. This CDR3 comprises 11 residues. CDR3 in amino acids: CASSTEETQYF. The CDR3 bases are TGTGCCAGCAGCACCGAAGAGACCCAGTACTTC. The full variable domain, completed using reference TRBV11-2 and TRBJ2-5, is EAGVAQSPRYKIIEKRQSVAFWCNPISGHATLYWYQQILGQGPKLLIQFQNNGVVDDSQLPKDRFSAERLKGVDSTLKIQPAKLEDSAVYLCASSTEETQYFGPGTRLLVL.

The rearrangement links TRBV9 to TRBJ2-1; D unclear. This CDR3 is 14 amino acids long. CDR1 and CDR2 from the germline V gene are SGDLS and YYNGEE. With 0 bases removed from V and 0 bases from J, the gap between germline ends came to 4 bases. For the CDR3, the DNA is TGTGCCAGCAGCGTAGGGTCCTCCTACAATGAGCAGTTCTTC. Protein product: CASSVGSSYNEQFF.

The chain recombines TRBV29-1 with TRBJ1-5, with no clear D. The CDR3 covers 13 residues. The ends were cut back, 5 bases at V and 6 bases at J, with 14 bases in the middle. Germline CDR1 is SQVTM and CDR2 is ANQGSEA. DNA for the CDR3: TGCAGCGTTAAGGTCCAGGAGGGTCAGCCCCAGCATTTT. Its translation is CSVKVQEGQPQHF.

V usage is TRBV7-2 and J usage is TRBJ2-1; 11 bases are a match to TRBD2. Looked up from germline, CDR1 is SGHTA and CDR2 is FQGNSA. The V and J ends lost 1 base and 3 bases, in that order; junction bases with no gene match: 2. This CDR3 spans 16 amino acids. CDR3 protein: CASSLVGTSGYNEQFF. The CDR3 DNA reads as TGTGCCAGCAGCTTAGTAGGGACTAGCGGCTACAATGAGCAGTTCTTC.

This clone was detected many times. V is TRBV5-6 and J is TRBJ1-2; D gene ambiguous. V was clipped by 3 bases and J by 8 bases, with 14 bases between them. The CDR3 has 13 residues. CDR1 SGHDT and CDR2 YYEEEE come from the germline V gene. CDR3 DNA sequence: TGTGCCAGCAGCTCCGGGAGAGTTGGAGGCTACACCTTC. It translates to CASSSGRVGGYTF.